This record looks at one T cell receptor beta chain sequence and its context. TCR beta CDR3 regions were amplified from RNA transcripts. HTBI primers drove first-round RT-PCR of the TCR CDR3. In TCRdb, the multiplex PCR reads were re-called with MiXCR into one record per CDR3 protein. The sample records 750,000 to 900,000 distinct CDR3 sequences, around 38% being singletons. This sample was taken from a study of T cells in Graves' hyperthyroidism and ophthalmopathy. Study details: Peripheral blood draws took place at initial diagnosis, ahead of any treatment.

V lost 6 bases to trimming and J lost 0 bases, with 12 bases between them. The CDR3 consists of 15 residues. Germline CDR1 SQVTM, CDR2 ANQGSEA. Material: blood. This sequence originates from a man aged 18-30 years with Graves' hyperthyroidism. The chain links TRBV29-1 to TRBJ2-6; a weak D match, TRBD1 (5 bases). DNA for the CDR3: TGCAGCGTGGGCCAGGGTAACTCTGGGGCCAACGTCCTGACTTTC. Encoded protein: CSVGQGNSGANVLTF.